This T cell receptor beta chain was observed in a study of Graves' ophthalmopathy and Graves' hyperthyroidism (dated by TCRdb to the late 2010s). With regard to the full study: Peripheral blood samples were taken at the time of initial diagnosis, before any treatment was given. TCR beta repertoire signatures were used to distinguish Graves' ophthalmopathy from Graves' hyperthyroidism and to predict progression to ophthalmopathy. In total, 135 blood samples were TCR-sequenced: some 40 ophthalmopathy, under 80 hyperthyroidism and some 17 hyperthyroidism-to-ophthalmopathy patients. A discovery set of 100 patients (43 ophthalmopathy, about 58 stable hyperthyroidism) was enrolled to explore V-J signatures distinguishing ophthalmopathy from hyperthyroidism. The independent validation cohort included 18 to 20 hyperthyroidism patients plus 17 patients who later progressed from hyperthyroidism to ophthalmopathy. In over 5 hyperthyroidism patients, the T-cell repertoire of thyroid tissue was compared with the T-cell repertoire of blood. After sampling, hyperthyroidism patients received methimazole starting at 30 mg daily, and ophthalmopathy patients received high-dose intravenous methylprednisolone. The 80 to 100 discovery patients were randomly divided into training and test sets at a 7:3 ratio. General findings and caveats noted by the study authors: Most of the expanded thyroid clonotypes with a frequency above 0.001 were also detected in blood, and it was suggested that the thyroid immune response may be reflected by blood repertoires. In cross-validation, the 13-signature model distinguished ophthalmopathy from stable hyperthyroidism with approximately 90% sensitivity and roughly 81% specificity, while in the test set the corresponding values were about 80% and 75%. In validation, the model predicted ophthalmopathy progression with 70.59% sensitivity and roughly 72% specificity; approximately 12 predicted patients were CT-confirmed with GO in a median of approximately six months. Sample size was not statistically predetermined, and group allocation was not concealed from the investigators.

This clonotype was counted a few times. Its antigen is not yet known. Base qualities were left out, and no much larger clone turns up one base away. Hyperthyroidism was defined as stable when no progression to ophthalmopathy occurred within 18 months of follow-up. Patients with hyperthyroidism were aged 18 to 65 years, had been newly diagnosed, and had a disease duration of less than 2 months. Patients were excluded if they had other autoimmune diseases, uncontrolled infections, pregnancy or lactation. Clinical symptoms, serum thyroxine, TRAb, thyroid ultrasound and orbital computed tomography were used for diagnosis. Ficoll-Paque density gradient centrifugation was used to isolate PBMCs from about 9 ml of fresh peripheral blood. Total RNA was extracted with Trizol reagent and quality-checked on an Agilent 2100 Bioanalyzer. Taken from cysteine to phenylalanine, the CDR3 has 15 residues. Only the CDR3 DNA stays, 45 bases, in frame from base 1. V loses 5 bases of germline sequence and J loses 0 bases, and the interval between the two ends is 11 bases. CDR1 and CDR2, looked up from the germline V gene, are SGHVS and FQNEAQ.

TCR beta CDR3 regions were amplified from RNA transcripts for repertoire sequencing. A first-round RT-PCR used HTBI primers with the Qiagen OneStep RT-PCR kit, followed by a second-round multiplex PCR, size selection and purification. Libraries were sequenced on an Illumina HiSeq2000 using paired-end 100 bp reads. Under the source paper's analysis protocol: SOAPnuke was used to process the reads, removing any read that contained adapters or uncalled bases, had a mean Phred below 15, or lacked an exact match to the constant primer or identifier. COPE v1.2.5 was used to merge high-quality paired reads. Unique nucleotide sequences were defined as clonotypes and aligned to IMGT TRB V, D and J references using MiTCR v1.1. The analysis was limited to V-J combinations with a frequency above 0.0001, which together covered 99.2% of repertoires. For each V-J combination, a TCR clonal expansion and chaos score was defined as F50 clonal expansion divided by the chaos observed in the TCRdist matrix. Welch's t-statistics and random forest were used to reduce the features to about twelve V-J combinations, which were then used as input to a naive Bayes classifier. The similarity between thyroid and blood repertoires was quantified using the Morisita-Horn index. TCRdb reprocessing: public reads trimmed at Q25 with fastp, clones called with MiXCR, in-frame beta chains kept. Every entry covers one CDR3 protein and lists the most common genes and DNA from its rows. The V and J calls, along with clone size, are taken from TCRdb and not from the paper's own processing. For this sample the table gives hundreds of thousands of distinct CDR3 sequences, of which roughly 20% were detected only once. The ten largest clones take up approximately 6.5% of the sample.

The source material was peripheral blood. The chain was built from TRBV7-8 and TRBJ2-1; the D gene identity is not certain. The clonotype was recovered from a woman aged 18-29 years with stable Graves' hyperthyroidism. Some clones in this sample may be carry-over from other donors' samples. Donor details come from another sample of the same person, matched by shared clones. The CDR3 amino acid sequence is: CASSRPGSSYNEQFF. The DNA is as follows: TGTGCCAGCAGCCGGCCCGGGTCCTCCTACAATGAGCAGTTCTTC.